The source of this TCR beta chain is a study of PD-1 blockade in classical Hodgkin lymphoma. The study's findings and limits: It was CD4+ TCR diversity, not CD8+, that rose significantly by C4D1. Underlying causes for the observed repertoire differences were not defined, possibly disease activity or prior therapy. The study reported lower baseline TCR diversity in newly diagnosed patients than in healthy donors. Exclusion removed patients who began nivolumab under 1 year after ASCT.

As to this clone: The antigen remains unidentified.

Only in-frame clones appear in the TCRdb table, and some are missing; sequencing was by immunoSEQ multiplex PCR. This sample has 25,000 to 35,000 clones, with 80% to 90% found just once. Time point reported: cycle 4 day 1 (C4D1), after less than 7 weeks of nivolumab. There was relapse after autologous stem cell transplantation in every patient, and there was variation in brentuximab vedotin exposure. Researchers used magnetic negative selection to pull out pure CD4+ T cells from thawed PBMCs. Here the sequenced sample was CD4+ T cells from blood, taken before the fourth cycle of nivolumab. The origin of this receptor is a human donor with classical Hodgkin lymphoma.

DNA of the CDR3: TGTGCCAGCAGTTTGCTAACACAGGGGGCCCCCTACGAGCAGTACTTC. It translates to CASSLLTQGAPYEQYF. The V call is TRBV28, the J call TRBJ2-7; 9 bases match TRBD1. The length of the CDR3 is 16 residues. The ends lost 3 bases at V and 2 bases at J; junction bases unmatched: 8. The V gene's germline CDR1 is MDHEN and CDR2 SYDVKM.